The 8 T cell receptor beta chains below come from one sample, sequenced in a study of T cells after yellow fever vaccination. One entry per CDR3 protein, called by TCRdb with MiXCR from the 5' RACE reads. Of under 300,000 distinct CDR3 sequences listed, roughly 6.3% were seen once; the top ten hold more than 0.85%. Here the sequenced sample was CD4+ T cells sorted from PBMCs, taken on the day of the yellow fever booster vaccination. The source of these receptors is a man aged 25 to 40 who received the YFV17D yellow fever vaccine.

This clonotype occurred many times. The chain recombines TRBV9 with TRBJ2-5; TRBD2 might be the D (5 bases). This CDR3 is 15 amino acids long. The V gene lost 0 bases and the J gene lost 0 bases, with 9 bases spanning the gap. The germline V gene encodes CDR1 SGDLS and CDR2 YYNGEE. The CDR3 region has the DNA TGTGCCAGCAGCGTAGGAGCCGGGAACCAAGAGACCCAGTACTTC. This gives the protein CASSVGAGNQETQYF.

This chain uses TRBV10-3 with TRBJ2-3; D tentatively reads TRBD1 or TRBD2 (5 bases each). Germline loops: CDR1 ENHRY, CDR2 SYGVKD. V was cut by 7 bases and J by 2 bases, with 7 bases left in between. This CDR3 contains 12 residues. The CDR3 spells CAIKGTTDTQYF. The CDR3 DNA sequence: TGTGCCATCAAGGGGACCACAGATACGCAGTATTTT.

This clonotype was detected ten times or more. The rearrangement uses TRBV12-3 or TRBV12-4 and TRBJ2-3; D is unresolved. Trimming took off 6 bases at V and 2 bases at J, with 3 bases between the two ends. This CDR3 has 11 amino acids. The CDR3 DNA reads TGTGCCAGCAGAATCACAGATACGCAGTATTTT. The encoded protein is CASRITDTQYF.

This clonotype was recorded a few times. The CDR3 reads CATGTASYEQYF. The CDR3 DNA is TGTGCCACCGGGACGGCCTCCTACGAGCAGTACTTC. The genes are TRBV7-2 and TRBJ2-7; D may correspond to TRBD1 or TRBD2 (5 bases each). From germline, CDR1 is SGHTA and CDR2 FQGNSA. The CDR3 is 12 residues long. The V gene lost 10 bases and the J gene lost 0 bases, with 10 bases spanning the gap.

This clonotype has just a few counts. This sequence joins TRBV3-1 and TRBJ1-1, with D uncertain. Trimming left V 0 bases short and J 11 bases short, with 7 bases between. The CDR3 spans 11 residues. Germline CDR1 and CDR2: LGHDT and YNNKEL (reference sequence). Written as DNA, the CDR3 is TGTGCCAGCAGCCAAGATCGGGCGGCTTTCTTT. This codes for CASSQDRAAFF.

This clonotype was counted many times. The chain carries TRBV5-6 and TRBJ2-2; 10 nucleotides align to TRBD1. Germline V gene lookup returns CDR1 SGHDT and CDR2 YYEEEE. With 5 bases clipped from V and 5 bases from J, the junction kept 3 bases outside the gene matches. The CDR3 runs to 14 residues. The CDR3 DNA follows: TGTGCCAGCAGGACAGGGGGCCAAACCGGGGAGCTGTTTTTT. It specifies CASRTGGQTGELFF.

This clonotype was detected ten times or more. V and J are TRBV30 and TRBJ1-1; D is unclear. The CDR3 spans 13 residues. Trimming removed 1 base at V and 2 bases at J, with 8 bases between. The germline V gene encodes CDR1 GTSNPN and CDR2 SVGIG (reference sequence). The CDR3 reads CAWSGQLNTEAFF. CDR3 bases: TGTGCCTGGAGTGGCCAGCTTAACACTGAAGCTTTCTTT.

At least ten counts were recorded for this clonotype. The J gene is TRBJ2-4, the V gene TRBV2; D possibly matches TRBD1 or TRBD2 (6 bases each). The germline V and J ends were trimmed by 7 bases and 8 bases, with 12 bases remaining between them. Per germline, CDR1 SNHLY and CDR2 FYNNEI. The length of the CDR3 is 12 residues. CDR3 sequence reads: CASTPGEDIQYF. Written as DNA, the CDR3 is TGTGCCAGCACCCCAGGGGAGGACATTCAGTACTTC.